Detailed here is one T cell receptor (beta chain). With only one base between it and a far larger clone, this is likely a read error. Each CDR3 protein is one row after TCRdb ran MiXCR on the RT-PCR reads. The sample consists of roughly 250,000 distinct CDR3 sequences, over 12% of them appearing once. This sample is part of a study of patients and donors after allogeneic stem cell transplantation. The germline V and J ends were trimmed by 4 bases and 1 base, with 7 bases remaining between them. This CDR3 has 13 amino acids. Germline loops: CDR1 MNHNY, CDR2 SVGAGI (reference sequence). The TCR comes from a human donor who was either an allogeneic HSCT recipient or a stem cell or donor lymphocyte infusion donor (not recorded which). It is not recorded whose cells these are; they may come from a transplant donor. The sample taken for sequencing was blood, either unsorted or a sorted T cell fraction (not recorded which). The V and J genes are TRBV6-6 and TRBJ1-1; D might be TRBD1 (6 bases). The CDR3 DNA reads TGTGCCAGCAGTTCACAGGGGAACACTGAAGCTTTCTTT. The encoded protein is CASSSQGNTEAFF.